The present T cell receptor (beta chain) was sequenced within a study of blood T cell repertoires in COVID-19. About the study: The United States, Italy and Spain provided the acute and convalescent COVID-19 samples. PBMCs, B-cell-depleted T cells, or T cells were the source of the cDNA or gDNA that made up the material.

To note about this clone: The junction and the germline gene differ at one end; a read error may be behind it.

The CDR3 consists of 12 residues. Germline V gene data show CDR1 as LNHNV and CDR2 as YYDKDF (reference sequence). Authors' analysis steps: Nucleated cell number was recorded as an estimate derived from reference gene primer amplification. The method was immunoSEQ multiplex PCR; TCRdb's version includes in-frame clones alone and lacks a portion of them. That table supplies the V and J calls and clone size; D and trimming were determined from the DNA. The sample lists 150,000 to 200,000 clones, about nine tenths seen once, with around 7% in the top ten. The rearrangement joins TRBV15 to TRBJ2-7; weak D call: TRBD1 (6 bases). Source material: peripheral blood. This clonotype originated in a man between 40 and 49 years old with acute or convalescent COVID-19. The CDR3 nucleotides are TGTGCCACCAGCAGAGATGGGGGCAGGGTAGGATTC. It translates to CATSRDGGRVGF.